This T cell receptor (beta chain) was sequenced for a study of cytomegalovirus exposure and HLA in healthy donors. Regarding donors, all were healthy bone marrow donors. Worth noting for this clone: Other DNA sequences in this specimen translate into the identical CDR3.

Amplification used 60 Vbeta primers and 13 Jbeta primers. Data came from immunoSEQ multiplex PCR; TCRdb stores just in-frame clones and leaves some out. The sample has some 150,000 clones; the top ten hold about 2.2%. Sequences were obtained from PBMCs. The TCR comes from a woman aged 18-35 years in good health and CMV-seronegative.

CDR3 DNA sequence: TGTGCCAGCAGGGAGGGCGGGAGCTACGAGCAGTACGTC. It codes for CASREGGSYEQYV. This chain joins TRBV28 and TRBJ2-7, with 7 bases identical to TRBD2. J was trimmed by 3 bases and V by 6 bases; bases with no gene match: 5. This CDR3 has 13 amino acids. CDR1 and CDR2 from the germline V gene are MDHEN and SYDVKM.